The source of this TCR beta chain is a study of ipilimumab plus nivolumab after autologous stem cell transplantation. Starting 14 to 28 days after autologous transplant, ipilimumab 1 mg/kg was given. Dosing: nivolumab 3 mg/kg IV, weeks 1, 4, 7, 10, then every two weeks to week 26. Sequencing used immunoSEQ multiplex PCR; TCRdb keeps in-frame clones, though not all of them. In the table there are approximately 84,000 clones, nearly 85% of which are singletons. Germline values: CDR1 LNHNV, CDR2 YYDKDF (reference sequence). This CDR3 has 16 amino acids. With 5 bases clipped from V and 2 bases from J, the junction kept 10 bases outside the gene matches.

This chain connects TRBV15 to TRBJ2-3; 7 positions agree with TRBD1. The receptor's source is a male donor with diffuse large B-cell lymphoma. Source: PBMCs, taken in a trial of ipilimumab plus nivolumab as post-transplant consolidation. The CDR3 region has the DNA TGTGCCACCAGCCCCCTCGGACAGGATAACACAGATACGCAGTATTTT. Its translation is CATSPLGQDNTDTQYF.